These 25 T cell receptor beta chains came from one sample sequenced in a study of shared clonotypes between healthy human individuals. Libraries were prepared by immunoSEQ multiplex PCR; TCRdb keeps only in-frame clonotypes and omits some of them. Of nearly 750,000 clones in the sample, 55% to 75% were seen once. Sequencing input: memory CD4+ T cells sorted from blood. Subset in this sample: CD45RA-negative fraction. Every receptor here comes from a woman aged 25 to 39 in good health.

As regards this clone: A much larger clone sits a single nucleotide away, making a read error possible. The sample holds other DNA sequences that translate to the same CDR3. The chain is built from TRBV25-1 and TRBJ2-5; a weak D match, TRBD2 (6 bases). The germline V gene has CDR1 MGHDK and CDR2 SYGVNS. V was shortened by 8 bases and J by 11 bases, with 18 bases between the two germline ends. CDR3 length: 12 amino acids. CDR3 in DNA: TGTGCCAGCGGGGACTCCTCGGGGACTCAGTACTTC. Translation gives CASGDSSGTQYF.

The chain carries TRBV11-2 and TRBJ1-1, with no clear D. The length of the CDR3 is 13 residues. V lost 2 bases, J lost 1 base, and 5 bases lay in between. CDR1 SGHAT and CDR2 FQNNGV come from the germline V gene. Here the CDR3 reads CASSLYENTEAFF. DNA for the CDR3: TGTGCCAGCAGCTTATATGAGAACACTGAAGCTTTCTTT. The variable domain in full, completed from reference TRBV11-2 and TRBJ1-1, reads EAGVAQSPRYKIIEKRQSVAFWCNPISGHATLYWYQQILGQGPKLLIQFQNNGVVDDSQLPKDRFSAERLKGVDSTLKIQPAKLEDSAVYLCASSLYENTEAFFGQGTRLTVV.

V gene TRBV28 combines with J gene TRBJ2-3; 8 bases agree with TRBD1. From germline, CDR1 is MDHEN and CDR2 SYDVKM. The CDR3 contains 14 residues. V gave up 2 bases and J gave up 7 bases; unmatched junction bases: 5. The CDR3 coding sequence is TGTGCCAGCAGTTTAAGGGACAGGACCAATACGCAGTATTTT. It specifies CASSLRDRTNTQYF.

The J gene is TRBJ1-1, the V gene TRBV27; TRBD1 is a possible D gene (6 bases). Per germline, CDR1 MNHEY and CDR2 SMNVEV (reference sequence). The V gene lost 6 bases and the J gene lost 4 bases, with 21 bases spanning the gap. CDR3 length: 16 amino acids. The CDR3 bases are TGTGCCAGCAGGCCCGCGGGTGAGGGGGTTGGCACTGAAGCTTTCTTT. It codes for CASRPAGEGVGTEAFF.

The rearrangement links TRBV28 to TRBJ2-7; TRBD1 matches at 8 bases. Unmatched junction bases numbered 4, after V lost 6 bases and J lost 0 bases. Germline CDR1 MDHEN, CDR2 SYDVKM. The CDR3 runs to 14 residues. CDR3: CASRWTGSSYEQYF. CDR3 bases: TGTGCCAGCAGATGGACAGGGAGCTCCTACGAGCAGTACTTC.

The V and J genes are TRBV19 and TRBJ1-5; unclear D gene. There are 14 residues in the CDR3. From germline, CDR1 is LNHDA and CDR2 SQIVND (reference sequence). Trimming cost V 4 bases and J 6 bases, with 13 bases left between them. CDR3 in DNA: TGTGCCAGTAGTAGGCCAGGTGAAAGTCAGCCCCAGCATTTT. Residues: CASSRPGESQPQHF.

The chain links TRBV11-3 to TRBJ2-7; D remains unclear. This CDR3 comprises 10 residues. Per germline, CDR1 SGHNT and CDR2 YENEEA. V lost 5 bases and J 6 bases, leaving 5 bases between the germline ends. In DNA, the CDR3 is TGTGCCAGCAGCCACAGCGAGCAGTACTTC. This encodes CASSHSEQYF.

The V gene is TRBV27, the J gene TRBJ2-2; D possibly corresponds to TRBD2 (5 bases). Per germline, CDR1 MNHEY and CDR2 SMNVEV (reference sequence). V lost 6 bases to trimming and J lost 6 bases, with 17 bases between them. This CDR3 contains 15 residues. CDR3 region: CASRSLGRGAGELFF. CDR3 nucleotides: TGTGCCAGCAGATCACTAGGTAGAGGCGCCGGGGAGCTGTTTTTT.

A word on this clone: This sample includes further DNA sequences coding for the same CDR3. The CDR3 DNA follows: TGTGCCAGCCGCCGGGACAGGGCGAACACTGAAGCTTTCTTT. This encodes CASRRDRANTEAFF. The chain recombines TRBV19 with TRBJ1-1, with TRBD1 matching 9 bases. CDR3 length: 14 residues. Unmatched junction bases numbered 6, after V lost 9 bases and J lost 1 base. The V gene's germline CDR1 is LNHDA and CDR2 SQIVND (reference sequence).

The chain employs TRBV19 and TRBJ2-5; 9 positions match TRBD1. J lost 1 base, V lost 5 bases, and 8 bases had no gene match. Germline CDR1 and CDR2: LNHDA and SQIVND (reference sequence). The CDR3 extends over 16 amino acids. The CDR3 DNA sequence: TGTGCCAGTAGTCCTCGGGGACAGGGAGGCCAAGAGACCCAGTACTTC. Residues: CASSPRGQGGQETQYF. Together with reference TRBV19 and TRBJ2-5, the CDR3 gives the full variable domain: DGGITQSPKYLFRKEGQNVTLSCEQNLNHDAMYWYRQDPGQGLRLIYYSQIVNDFQKGDIAEGYSVSREKKESFPLTVTSAQKNPTAFYLCASSPRGQGGQETQYFGPGTRLLVL.

This sequence joins TRBV11-2 and TRBJ2-5, with a possible D match to TRBD2 (6 bases). Trimming removed 5 bases from V and 2 bases from J, with 21 bases in between. Germline V gene sequence: CDR1 SGHAT, CDR2 FQNNGV. CDR3 length: 17 amino acids. The DNA for the CDR3 is TGTGCCAGCAGCAAATCCCGAATCGTCGCGGGACAAGAGACCCAGTACTTC. Translation: CASSKSRIVAGQETQYF.

This clone came up once. This chain connects TRBV6-1 to TRBJ2-1; no reliable D call. This CDR3 has 16 residues. V was cut by 3 bases and J by 5 bases, with 17 bases left in between. Germline lookup yields CDR1 MNHNS and CDR2 SASEGT. The CDR3 nucleotides are TGTGCCAGCAGTGAGCAACCGCTAGAAAACGACAATGAGCAGTTCTTC. This sequence encodes CASSEQPLENDNEQFF.

The gene calls are TRBV29-1 and TRBJ2-3, with 8 bases lining up with TRBD1. CDR1 and CDR2 (germline): SQVTM, ANQGSEA. The CDR3 covers 14 residues. V trimming: 6 bases; J trimming: 5 bases; junction bases outside the gene matches: 10. CDR3 nucleotides: TGCAGCGTCCAACGAGGACAGGGAGGAGATACGCAGTATTTT. Translating gives CSVQRGQGGDTQYF.

V usage is TRBV7-2 and J usage is TRBJ2-1; TRBD2 matches 9 bases. This CDR3 region has 16 residues. With 3 bases clipped from V and 6 bases from J, the junction kept 9 bases outside the gene matches. Germline V gene data show CDR1 as SGHTA and CDR2 as FQGNSA. The CDR3 here is CASSLLAGSQSNEQFF. The CDR3 DNA reads TGTGCCAGCAGCTTGCTAGCGGGAAGCCAGTCCAATGAGCAGTTCTTC.

This clone was counted many times. CDR3 in DNA: TGTGCCAGCAGTTTATCGTGGGGGCGTTCCGATACTGAAGCTTTCTTT. It yields the protein CASSLSWGRSDTEAFF. This sequence joins TRBV27 and TRBJ1-1, with a weak D call TRBD1 (6 bases). CDR1 and CDR2 (germline): MNHEY, SMNVEV (reference sequence). V was trimmed by 0 bases and J by 5 bases, leaving 16 bases between them. The CDR3 sequence is 16 residues long.

The chain has TRBV5-1 and TRBJ2-1; D remains ambiguous. Trimming cost V 4 bases and J 7 bases, with 18 bases left between them. Germline lookup yields CDR1 SGHRS and CDR2 YFSETQ. The CDR3 is 15 residues long. The CDR3 sequence: CASSPQKPFQNEQFF. The CDR3, as DNA: TGCGCCAGCAGCCCCCAGAAGCCCTTCCAGAATGAGCAGTTCTTC.

The gene calls are TRBV11-2 and TRBJ2-1; D might be TRBD1 or TRBD2, each matching 6 bases. Germline V gene lookup returns CDR1 SGHAT and CDR2 FQNNGV. The CDR3 length is 16 residues. V lost 2 bases, J lost 7 bases, and 18 bases lay in between. CDR3 nucleotides: TGTGCCAGCAGCTTAAGGGGTAGGGGGGTCGGTAATGAGCAGTTCTTC. Translation: CASSLRGRGVGNEQFF.

This clone has more than one count but fewer than ten. The same CDR3 also results from other DNA sequences found in this sample. This sequence joins TRBV10-3 and TRBJ2-7; weak D call: TRBD1 (5 bases). Germline V CDR1 and CDR2: ENHRY, SYGVKD. CDR3 size: 13 residues. V shed 4 bases and J shed 1 base, with 8 bases lying between them. The CDR3 coding sequence is TGTGCCATCAGTGGGACACCTTCCTACGAGCAGTACTTC. It encodes CAISGTPSYEQYF.

This clone has a count of ten or more. The chain recombines TRBV5-1 with TRBJ2-1; TRBD1 matches 10 bases. The CDR3 extends over 16 amino acids. Per germline, CDR1 SGHRS and CDR2 YFSETQ. The junction had 11 bases not matched to a gene; V was cut back by 4 bases and J by 7 bases. The CDR3 here is CASSRAAGQGGNEQFF. In nucleotides, the CDR3 is TGCGCCAGCAGCCGAGCCGCAGGACAGGGGGGGAATGAGCAGTTCTTC.

This clone appeared a few times. The chain joins TRBV6-4 to TRBJ1-1, with a possible D match to TRBD1 (6 bases). Germline V gene data show CDR1 as MRHNA and CDR2 as SNTAGT. The CDR3 totals 13 residues. With 4 bases removed from V and 5 bases from J, the gap between germline ends came to 11 bases. CDR3 sequence: CASSGQDGTEAFF. Written as DNA, the CDR3 is TGTGCCAGCAGTGGACAGGATGGGACTGAAGCTTTCTTT.

The chain couples TRBV2 to TRBJ2-4, with 11 bases matching TRBD2. CDR3 length: 16 residues. Germline loops: CDR1 SNHLY, CDR2 FYNNEI. The ends lost 5 bases at V and 6 bases at J; junction bases unmatched: 9. CDR3 DNA: TGTGCCAGCAGTACCTTAGCGGGAGGGCCCGGAAACATTCAGTACTTC. Amino acids: CASSTLAGGPGNIQYF. Supplemented by reference TRBV2 and TRBJ2-4, the full variable domain reads EPEVTQTPSHQVTQMGQEVILRCVPISNHLYFYWYRQILGQKVEFLVSFYNNEISEKSEIFDDQFSVERPDGSNFTLKIRSTKLEDSAMYFCASSTLAGGPGNIQYFGAGTRLSVL.

The chain couples TRBV9 to TRBJ2-2; TRBD1 or TRBD2 may be the D gene (5 bases each). With 4 bases removed from V and 0 bases from J, the gap between germline ends came to 13 bases. The CDR3 covers 16 residues. The germline V gene has CDR1 SGDLS and CDR2 YYNGEE. The CDR3 DNA reads TGTGCCAGCAGCCCGAGGGGCAGTCCGAACACCGGGGAGCTGTTTTTT. Its translation: CASSPRGSPNTGELFF.

On this clone itself: This same CDR3 is encoded by further DNA sequences in the sample. The chain employs TRBV2 and TRBJ2-7, with D possibly matching TRBD1 (6 bases). Trimming cost V 6 bases and J 4 bases, with 16 bases left between them. Per the germline V gene, CDR1 is SNHLY and CDR2 is FYNNEI. CDR3 length: 14 residues. The CDR3 DNA follows: TGTGCCAGCAGGCCGGGACAAAGATCTTACGAGCAGTACTTC. This encodes CASRPGQRSYEQYF.

V usage is TRBV15 and J usage is TRBJ2-1; D is ambiguous. The length of the CDR3 is 15 residues. Germline V gene lookup returns CDR1 LNHNV and CDR2 YYDKDF (reference sequence). The V and J ends lost 3 bases and 0 bases respectively, with 9 bases between them. The CDR3 bases are TGTGCCACCAGCAGCCAGACTGGCTCCTACAATGAGCAGTTCTTC. This encodes CATSSQTGSYNEQFF.

V and J are TRBV7-3 and TRBJ2-1; D remains ambiguous. Trimming took 2 bases from V and 3 from J, leaving 8 bases between them. This CDR3 region has 14 residues. The germline V gene has CDR1 SGHTA and CDR2 FQGTGA. The CDR3 reads CASSLELNYNEQFF. CDR3 sequence (DNA): TGTGCCAGCAGCTTAGAACTCAACTACAATGAGCAGTTCTTC.